Listed below are T cell receptor beta chains from one sample, sequenced in a study of response to subunit inactivated influenza vaccine. TCRdb reprocessed the RT-PCR reads with MiXCR, giving one entry per CDR3 protein. This sample has about 160,000 distinct CDR3 sequences, with approximately 11% found just once. The sequencing used non-naive T cells sorted from PBMCs, collected roughly 48 days after vaccination. All receptors come from a man in his fifties or sixties who received an inactivated influenza vaccine. Each CDR3 is given with its conserved first and last residue. For some rows the clone size is stated as once, few or many, or as a class when expanded; others skip it.

TRBJ2-1,TRBV12-3/TRBV12-4,many,CASSVGTGLYEQFF
TRBJ1-2,TRBV15,few,CATSRQGNYGYTF
TRBJ2-1,TRBV30,many,CAWRSISGLSSYNEQFF
TRBJ1-5,TRBV19,few,CASSIVSGHPQHF
TRBJ2-2,TRBV24-1,.,CATSDLQGTGELFF
TRBJ2-3,TRBV14,few,CASSQYVGPDTQYF
TRBJ2-3,TRBV30,.,CAWSGVAGADTQYF
TRBJ2-3,TRBV18,.,CASSPRQDTDTQYF
TRBJ2-4,TRBV3-1,many,CASSRDRNIQYF
TRBJ1-6,TRBV9,.,CASSLGGQNSPLHF
TRBJ2-7,TRBV20-1,many,CSAPDLSYEQYF
TRBJ1-4,TRBV11-2,few,CASSLEGSGGTNEKLFF
TRBJ2-1,TRBV12-3/TRBV12-4,few,CASSFLLLNSYNEQFF
TRBJ2-3,TRBV28,few,CASSFQSDLRGTQYF
TRBJ2-1,TRBV7-2,many,CASSLVGQNYNEQFF
TRBJ2-5,TRBV28,many,CASSRASVETQYF
TRBJ2-3,TRBV20-1,.,CSASWQSSTDTQYF
TRBJ2-1,TRBV2,.,CASSNQGEQFF
TRBJ1-2,TRBV4-2,few,CASSQDPVGGTGLRYGYTF
TRBJ1-5,TRBV6-1,few,CASKTGFGVYQPQHF
TRBJ2-7,TRBV5-1,many,CASSFGDRQGNSEQYF
TRBJ2-1,TRBV7-6,few,CASSNSVNEQFF
TRBJ1-3,TRBV15,few,CATSRDPQAGNTIYF
TRBJ2-6,TRBV13,few,CASSQNPPLAGGLNSGANVLTF
TRBJ2-5,TRBV7-2,.,CASSPGGPATQYF
TRBJ2-7,TRBV20-1,few,CSARDASGSVHEQYF
TRBJ2-5,TRBV2,few,CASSEVQTQYF
TRBJ2-3,TRBV20-1,many,CSARDGGGTDTQYF
TRBJ1-5,TRBV20-1,few,CSARNLHREVSQPQHF
TRBJ2-1,TRBV3-1,.,CASSRLRQGAPNEQFF
TRBJ2-5,TRBV7-8,few,CASSKSRLAGQETQYF
TRBJ2-6,TRBV10-3,few,CAIMRLAGPSGANVLTF
TRBJ1-4,TRBV5-1,.,CASSPRLDSANEKLFF
TRBJ1-1,TRBV29-1,many,CSGMNTEAFF
TRBJ2-4,TRBV5-6,few,CASSFPSSGRRGLAKNIQYF
TRBJ2-1,TRBV12-3/TRBV12-4,many,CASSLITSGRASNEQFF
TRBJ2-7,TRBV21-1,many,CASRGNGRASDEQYF
TRBJ2-5,TRBV9,few,CASSVTSGVQGTQYF
TRBJ2-1,TRBV12-3/TRBV12-4,few,CASTTPGAVNYNEQFF
TRBJ1-2,TRBV12-3/TRBV12-4,many,CASSLGGTASYGYTF
TRBJ2-1,TRBV11-2,.,CASSPPGQYNEQFF
TRBJ2-5,TRBV7-9,few,CAWDFGPMETQYF
TRBJ1-1,TRBV11-3,few,CASSFCEAFF
TRBJ2-1,TRBV4-1,few,CASSQDPPGGSSYNEQFF
TRBJ2-7,TRBV18,few,CASSPDHLEQYF
TRBJ1-2,TRBV10-3,few,CATGSGLANYGYTF
TRBJ1-1,TRBV30,.,CAWRVRGTVDTEAFF
TRBJ2-2,TRBV7-9,.,CASSLLITGELFF
TRBJ2-1,TRBV14,few,CASSQGPAVIYSSYNEQFF
TRBJ2-1,TRBV28,few,CASSWVGGYNEQFF
TRBJ2-3,TRBV9,.,CASSASTGASGTDTQYF
TRBJ1-1,TRBV9,.,CASSSLERDTEAFF
TRBJ2-3,TRBV20-1,many,CSARPPSGSSHF
TRBJ1-4,TRBV7-9,few,CASSKDRGRDEKLFF
TRBJ2-3,TRBV5-1,once,CASSLGQASGVDTQCF
TRBJ2-7,TRBV4-3,.,CASSQAFTIGARAYEQYF